Listed here are 2 T cell receptor beta chains from one sample, sequenced in a study of blood T cell repertoires in COVID-19. Data came from immunoSEQ multiplex PCR; TCRdb stores just in-frame clones and leaves some out. The sample has about 250,000 clones; roughly 80% are singletons. The specimen sequenced was PBMCs or T cells enriched from blood (not recorded which). These receptors originate from a middle-aged man who had been exposed to COVID-19.

The chain links TRBV7-8 to TRBJ1-1; D is unclear. V lost 5 bases to trimming and J lost 1 base, with 8 bases between them. Per the germline V gene, CDR1 is SGHVS and CDR2 is FQNEAQ. The CDR3 is made up of 13 amino acids. CDR3 coding DNA: TGTGCCAGCAGCCACGGGAGGAACACTGAAGCTTTCTTT. The encoded protein is CASSHGRNTEAFF. Combining the CDR3 with reference TRBV7-8 and TRBJ1-1 gives the whole variable domain GAGVSQSPRYKVAKRGQDVALRCDPISGHVSLFWYQQALGQGPEFLTYFQNEAQLDKSGLPSDRFFAERPEGSVSTLKIQRTQQEDSAVYLCASSHGRNTEAFFGQGTRLTVV.

The chain employs TRBV13 and TRBJ1-2; 11 positions agree with TRBD1. Trimming cost V 5 bases and J 4 bases; bases outside gene matches: 18. Germline V lookup: CDR1 PRHDT, CDR2 FYEKMQ (reference sequence). The CDR3 has 19 residues. This CDR3 is CASSIISGQGATRVYGYTF. CDR3 nucleotides: TGTGCCAGCAGCATTATAAGCGGACAGGGGGCAACGCGCGTCTATGGCTACACCTTC.